This T cell receptor (beta chain) was retrieved from a study of blood T cell repertoires in COVID-19. Germline V CDR1 and CDR2: MNHEY, SVGAGI. The CDR3 has 15 amino acids. Trimming cost V 5 bases and J 7 bases, with 18 bases left between them. Authors' data handling: Estimation of nucleated cell counts was performed using reference gene primer amplification. Generated by immunoSEQ multiplex PCR, the TCRdb table keeps only in-frame clones and is missing some. V and J calls and clone size are those listed in that table; D and trimming were worked out from the DNA. The repertoire includes about 98,000 clones, around 82% of them detected once, and about a tenth sits in the top ten.

This clonotype was obtained from a man in his sixties or seventies with active or convalescent COVID-19. The material sequenced was peripheral blood. The chain has TRBV6-5 and TRBJ1-5; D call uncertain. The CDR3 sequence is CASSTRPGGSQPQHF. CDR3 in DNA: TGTGCCAGCAGTACCCGACCAGGAGGGTCCCAGCCCCAGCATTTT.